This is a list of T cell receptor beta chains from one sample in a study of vaccination and CD4 T cells after COVID-19. One entry per CDR3 protein, called by TCRdb with MiXCR from the PCR reads. The sample holds 15,000 or so distinct CDR3 sequences; 35% to 40% are singletons and the top ten take around 11%. Their target antigens are unknown. The sample was CD4+ T cells from blood, cultured in vitro. Receptors were obtained from a human donor who had recovered from COVID-19. Each CDR3 is given with its conserved first and last residue. The order of the fields is clone size, D gene, J gene, V gene, CDR3 DNA, CDR3 protein. D genes are given only for firm matches. Clone size is stated in some rows and not others, as once, few, many or a class when expanded.

. | . | TRBJ2-3 | TRBV5-4 | TGTGCCAGCAGGTCCGGGGCTACCCCCACAGATACGCAGTATTTT | CASRSGATPTDTQYF
. | . | TRBJ1-5 | TRBV19 | TGTGCCAGTATCCCCGGACGGAGCAATCAGCCCCAGCATTTT | CASIPGRSNQPQHF
medium-sized | . | TRBJ1-2 | TRBV3-1 | TGTGCCAGCAGCCAAGATAACGGTGGGGAAGGCTACACCTTC | CASSQDNGGEGYTF
. | . | TRBJ1-2 | TRBV7-8 | TGTGCCAGCAGTTTAGGAGGGTGGACGGCCTATGGCTACACCTTC | CASSLGGWTAYGYTF
. | . | TRBJ2-7 | TRBV20-1 | TGCAGTGCCGTTAGCGGACCCTACGAGCAGTACTTC | CSAVSGPYEQYF
. | . | TRBJ2-7 | TRBV6-2/TRBV6-3 | TGTGCCAGCAGTTACTATCAGGGTAGGGCCGAGCAGTACTTC | CASSYYQGRAEQYF
. | . | TRBJ2-3 | TRBV4-2 | TGTGCCAGCAGCCAAGCGGGAGAGGCAGATACGCAGTATTTT | CASSQAGEADTQYF
few | . | TRBJ1-5 | TRBV20-1 | TGCAGTGCCCGGGGGGACGCTCATCAGCCCCAGCATTTT | CSARGDAHQPQHF
few | . | TRBJ1-2 | TRBV12-3/TRBV12-4 | TGTGCCAGCAGTTTGTGGGGCGCCCCTGGGGCCTACACCTTC | CASSLWGAPGAYTF
. | . | TRBJ1-5 | TRBV18 | TGTGCCAGCTCGCAACAGGGAGGCATGAGCAATCAGCCCCAGCATTTT | CASSQQGGMSNQPQHF
few | TRBD1 | TRBJ1-1 | TRBV6-1 | TGTGCCAGCAGCGCGACAGGGAAGAACACTGAAGCTTTCTTT | CASSATGKNTEAFF
few | . | TRBJ2-5 | TRBV28 | TGTGCCAGCAGGTTTCAAGTCCAAGAGACCCAGTACTTC | CASRFQVQETQYF
. | . | TRBJ1-1 | TRBV20-1 | TGCAGTGCTAGAAATGGTACGAGCATTGAAGCTTTCTTT | CSARNGTSIEAFF
. | TRBD2 | TRBJ2-2 | TRBV4-2 | TGTGCCAGCAGCCACCCAGGGACTAGCGGGAGTAGCACCGGGGAGCTGTTTTTT | CASSHPGTSGSSTGELFF
once | TRBD1 | TRBJ2-7 | TRBV6-5 | TGTGCCAGCAGTTCCCCTAGGACAGGGGTCCGGGCATGGACCTACGAGCAGTACTTC | CASSSPRTGVRAWTYEQYF
. | . | TRBJ2-4 | TRBV20-1 | TGCAGTGCTAGTCGGGCGGCAGGGATTTCCCGGGTTCAGTACTTC | CSASRAAGISRVQYF
. | TRBD1 | TRBJ1-5 | TRBV6-1 | TGTGCCAGCAGCCGGGACAGTAGCAATCAGCCCCAGCATTTT | CASSRDSSNQPQHF
. | . | TRBJ1-1 | TRBV12-3/TRBV12-4 | TGTGCCAGCACTGACCACACCAGGGTACACACTGAAGCTTTCTTT | CASTDHTRVHTEAFF
few | . | TRBJ1-6 | TRBV3-1 | TGTGCCAGCAGCCAAGACTATAGGAGGTATAATTCACCCCTCCACTTT | CASSQDYRRYNSPLHF
. | TRBD2 | TRBJ2-5 | TRBV7-2 | TGTGCCAGCAGCTTAAGACTAGCGGGAGGAAGTTTTGGAGAGACCCAGTACTTC | CASSLRLAGGSFGETQYF
. | . | TRBJ1-3 | TRBV2 | TGTGCCAGCATTGGAAACACCATATATTTT | CASIGNTIYF
few | . | TRBJ1-2 | TRBV5-5 | TGTGCCAGCAGCTATGAGGATTATGGCTACACCTTC | CASSYEDYGYTF
. | TRBD1 | TRBJ1-5 | TRBV30 | TGTGCCTGGAGTGAGACAGGGGGCGCGAGCAATCAGCCCCAGCATTTT | CAWSETGGASNQPQHF
few | TRBD2 | TRBJ2-7 | TRBV5-1 | TGCGCCAGCAGCCCGGGACTAGCCTACGAGCAGTACTTC | CASSPGLAYEQYF
few | TRBD1 | TRBJ1-2 | TRBV20-1 | TGCAGTGCTGCGACAGGGGAATATGGCTACACCTTC | CSAATGEYGYTF
medium-sized | . | TRBJ1-5 | TRBV20-1 | TGCAGTGCTAGAGACAGGTACAATCAGCCCCAGCATTTT | CSARDRYNQPQHF
. | TRBD2 | TRBJ2-5 | TRBV20-1 | TGCAGTGCTATGAGGACTAGCGCGAGATCAGAGACCCAGTACTTC | CSAMRTSARSETQYF
. | TRBD1 | TRBJ2-5 | TRBV6-1 | TGTGCCAGCAGTGTGGACAGGGTGAAAGAGACCCAGTACTTC | CASSVDRVKETQYF
. | . | TRBJ2-3 | TRBV7-9 | TGTGCCAGCAGCTTAGCTGCGGGCACCCTCCACCCAGATACGCAGTATTTT | CASSLAAGTLHPDTQYF
once | . | TRBJ1-1 | TRBV19 | TGTGCCAGTAGTATGAAGGGTTACGGAACTGAAGCTTTCTTT | CASSMKGYGTEAFF
. | TRBD1 | TRBJ1-1 | TRBV20-1 | TGCAGTGTAGGACAGGGGGCTCAAATGAACACTGAAGCTTTCTTT | CSVGQGAQMNTEAFF
few | . | TRBJ2-6 | TRBV15 | TGTGCCACCAGCAGAGATCGGAGCTCTGGGGCCAACGTCCTGACTTTC | CATSRDRSSGANVLTF
few | . | TRBJ2-5 | TRBV29-1 | TGCAGCGTTGCAGGTCAGGCGACAAGACAGGCCCTGGGGACCCAGTACTTC | CSVAGQATRQALGTQYF
few | TRBD1 | TRBJ2-5 | TRBV19 | TGTGCCAGTAGTGTCGACAGGGGGCAAGAGACCCAGTACTTC | CASSVDRGQETQYF
. | . | TRBJ1-5 | TRBV7-2 | TGTGCCAGCAGCTCCCCAGGCAGGGATCAGCCCCAGCATTTT | CASSSPGRDQPQHF
. | . | TRBJ2-7 | TRBV19 | TGTGCCAGTAGTATCGGTAGCTCCTACGAGCAGTACTTC | CASSIGSSYEQYF
. | TRBD1 | TRBJ1-3 | TRBV7-2 | TGTGCCAGCAGCGCGAGGACAGGGACTGGAAACACCATATATTTT | CASSARTGTGNTIYF
. | . | TRBJ2-3 | TRBV20-1 | TGCAGTGCTTATGCGGGGCGGGCCGGAATGGATACGCAGTATTTT | CSAYAGRAGMDTQYF
. | . | TRBJ1-2 | TRBV6-5 | TGTGCCAGCAGTTACGGGGAGCTGGTTAACTATGGCTACACCTTC | CASSYGELVNYGYTF
. | . | TRBJ2-3 | TRBV29-1 | TGCAGCGTTGAACTCACAGATACGCAGTATTTT | CSVELTDTQYF
few | . | TRBJ2-7 | TRBV28 | TGTGCCAGCAGTTCCCGGGTGGGAATGGGGGAGCAGTACTTC | CASSSRVGMGEQYF
few | . | TRBJ1-1 | TRBV7-8 | TGTGCCAGCAGCGCCAGGGGACCGATGAACACTGAAGCTTTCTTT | CASSARGPMNTEAFF
few | . | TRBJ1-5 | TRBV20-1 | TGCAGTGCTAGAGATCCGAAGATCAGTAAGGCCCAGCATTTT | CSARDPKISKAQHF
. | . | TRBJ2-5 | TRBV25-1 | TGTGCCAGCAGTTTACACAGGGACCAAGAGACCCAGTACTTC | CASSLHRDQETQYF
few | . | TRBJ1-3 | TRBV7-3 | TGTGCCAGCAGCTTACAGGGATCTGGAAACACCATATATTTT | CASSLQGSGNTIYF
few | TRBD2 | TRBJ2-7 | TRBV20-1 | TGCAGTGCCCCTGGGACTAGCGGCTACGAGCAGTACTTC | CSAPGTSGYEQYF